This TCR beta chain was recorded in a study of CD8 T cells in Susac syndrome. The sequenced target, TCR beta, came from blood CD8+ and CD4+ T cells. TEMRA cells underwent FACS enrichment and CD8+ and CD4+ T cells underwent negative isolation. Trimming cost V 6 bases and J 4 bases, with 8 bases left between them. The CDR3 has 11 residues. Per the germline V gene, CDR1 is DFQATT and CDR2 is SNEGSKA (reference sequence). The study, taken as a whole, reports: Regarding the TCR sequencing and HLA analysis, the study admitted that a relatively small number of individuals were involved.

Concerning this clonotype itself: Its antigen remains unknown.

A quantity of about 0.45 to 1 ug RNA underwent reverse transcription using random hexamers. The TCR beta CDR3 was amplified by immunoSEQ multiplex PCR across 54 Vbeta, 13 Jbeta. A single record per CDR3 protein comes from TCRdb applying MiXCR to the immunoSEQ multiplex PCR reads. The top ten hold over 0.12% of the sample, which has 180,000 or so distinct CDR3 sequences, just under 95% seen once. The rearrangement links TRBV20-1 to TRBJ2-3; no clear D. The TCR was taken from a human donor in good health. Sequencing was performed on CD4+ T cells from PBMCs. CDR3 sequence reads: CSAGPPDTQYF. CDR3 bases: TGCAGTGCCGGACCGCCAGATACGCAGTATTTT.